The next 26 T cell receptor beta chains were all read from a single sample in a study of chemoradiotherapy in HPV16-positive cancers. TCRdb keeps only in-frame clones here, not all; method: immunoSEQ multiplex PCR. The repertoire has approximately 3,100 clones, about 88% of them found once; the top ten carry about 5.4%. Source: tumor tissue, taken from a patient who underwent chemoradiotherapy. All receptors come from a human donor with HPV-associated anogenital cancer.

The chain recombines TRBV28 with TRBJ1-1; maybe TRBD1 (6 bases). The germline V and J ends were trimmed by 3 bases and 5 bases, with 13 bases remaining between them. This CDR3 is built from 14 residues. Germline V lookup: CDR1 MDHEN, CDR2 SYDVKM. The CDR3 DNA sequence: TGTGCCAGCAGTTTTTGGGGGGCTGGTACTGAAGCTTTCTTT. Translating it yields CASSFWGAGTEAFF.

The chain combines TRBV7-6 with TRBJ2-1; D assignment may be TRBD1 or TRBD2 (5 bases each). With 1 base removed from V and 1 base from J, the gap between germline ends came to 8 bases. CDR3 size: 15 residues. Germline CDR1 SGHVS, CDR2 FNYEAQ. As DNA, the CDR3 is TGTGCCAGCAGCTTAGGGTGGGGGTCCTACAATGAGCAGTTCTTC. This codes for CASSLGWGSYNEQFF.

This chain connects TRBV18 to TRBJ2-7, with 7 bases that match TRBD1. CDR1 and CDR2 from the germline V gene are KGHSH and LQKENI. This CDR3 spans 15 amino acids. V lost 3 bases and J lost 3; bases outside the gene matches: 8. The CDR3 protein is CASSPIPGQDYEQYF. The DNA of the CDR3 is TGTGCCAGCTCACCTATACCTGGACAGGACTACGAGCAGTACTTC.

Here the CDR3 DNA reads TGTGCCAGCAGTGAGACAGTGTCCTACGAGCAGTACTTC. This encodes CASSETVSYEQYF. The chain is built from TRBV6-1 and TRBJ2-7; D might be TRBD1 (5 bases). The CDR3 spans 13 residues. CDR1 MNHNS and CDR2 SASEGT come from the germline V gene. Between the trimmed V and J ends, which lost 3 bases and 1 base, there was a span of 7 bases.

This rearrangement joins TRBV6-4 to TRBJ2-1; 12 nucleotides agree with TRBD2. Germline V lookup: CDR1 MRHNA, CDR2 SNTAGT. V trimming: 0 bases; J trimming: 8 bases; junction bases outside the gene matches: 8. This CDR3 has 17 amino acids. In nucleotides, the CDR3 is TGTGCCAGCAGTGACTCGATACCGAGACTAGCGGGAGATGAGCAGTTCTTC. It codes for CASSDSIPRLAGDEQFF.

The rearrangement uses TRBV5-1 and TRBJ1-4; TRBD1 might be the D (6 bases). Germline-derived CDR1 and CDR2 are SGHRS and YFSETQ. Trimming took off 3 bases at V and 0 bases at J, with 30 bases between the two ends. CDR3 length: 22 amino acids. This chain's CDR3 is CASSSIPPLDRFLPATNEKLFF. The CDR3 nucleotides are TGCGCCAGCAGCTCCATTCCTCCTTTAGACAGGTTCCTTCCTGCAACTAATGAAAAACTGTTTTTT.

This sequence joins TRBV5-4 and TRBJ1-2, with 7 bases matching TRBD1. This CDR3 comprises 14 residues. Germline trimming cut 3 bases from V and 3 bases from J; bases unmatched to any gene: 5. The V gene's germline CDR1 is SGHNT and CDR2 YYREEE (reference sequence). As DNA, the CDR3 is TGTGCCAGCAGCTCATTACAGGGGTACTATGGCTACACCTTC. This sequence encodes CASSSLQGYYGYTF.

The chain uses TRBV6-6 and TRBJ2-7; 10 nucleotides line up with TRBD2. CDR1 is MNHNY, CDR2 SVGAGI, per germline (reference sequence). The CDR3 totals 15 residues. The V and J ends lost 4 bases and 2 bases, in that order; junction bases with no gene match: 5. CDR3 nucleotides: TGTGCCAGCAGTTCTGGACTAGCGGCCACCTACGAGCAGTACTTC. Translating gives CASSSGLAATYEQYF.

In DNA form, the CDR3 reads TGTGCCAGCAGTGCGACCCCAAGCGGGAGCTCCTACGAGCAGTACTTC. It is translated as CASSATPSGSSYEQYF. This sequence joins TRBV2 and TRBJ2-7, with 8 bases lining up with TRBD2. V was pared by 4 bases and J by 0 bases, with 8 bases of the junction left unmatched. The germline V gene has CDR1 SNHLY and CDR2 FYNNEI. The CDR3 runs 16 residues.

The rearrangement joins TRBV6-1 to TRBJ2-7; D gene unclear. Germline V gene sequence: CDR1 MNHNS, CDR2 SASEGT. V was pared by 5 bases and J by 7 bases, with 12 bases between. The CDR3 is 12 amino acids. The chain's CDR3 is CASSMMWGEQYF. For the CDR3, the DNA is TGTGCCAGCAGTATGATGTGGGGAGAGCAGTACTTC.

V and J are TRBV7-9 and TRBJ2-3; D perhaps matches TRBD2 (6 bases). Germline V lookup: CDR1 SEHNR, CDR2 FQNEAQ (reference sequence). This CDR3 spans 16 amino acids. Between the trimmed V and J ends, which lost 2 bases and 0 bases, there was a span of 12 bases. CDR3 sequence (DNA): TGTGCCAGCAGCTTACGACTAGATGCTAGCACAGATACGCAGTATTTT. This gives the protein CASSLRLDASTDTQYF.

V usage is TRBV27 and J usage is TRBJ2-5, with D hard to call. The CDR3 length is 10 residues. Germline V gene data show CDR1 as MNHEY and CDR2 as SMNVEV (reference sequence). Trimming took off 10 bases at V and 7 bases at J, with 10 bases between the two ends. This CDR3 is CATLDSTQYF. CDR3 in DNA: TGTGCCACCTTGGATTCGACCCAGTACTTC.

The chain recombines TRBV20-1 with TRBJ2-3; D is undetermined. V shed 6 bases and J shed 6 bases, with 10 bases lying between them. The V gene's germline CDR1 is DFQATT and CDR2 SNEGSKA (reference sequence). This CDR3 region has 11 residues. The CDR3 sequence: CSAHLGDTQYF. The CDR3 nucleotides read TGCAGTGCCCACCTCGGGGATACGCAGTATTTT.

The J gene is TRBJ2-3, the V gene TRBV28; 8 bases align to TRBD2. Germline-derived CDR1 and CDR2 are MDHEN and SYDVKM. The CDR3 spans 19 residues. With 3 bases clipped from V and 2 bases from J, the junction kept 16 bases outside the gene matches. The CDR3 DNA is TGTGCCAGCAGTTTTGGCGAATGGACTAGCAGGAGGTTCACAGATACGCAGTATTTT. It translates to CASSFGEWTSRRFTDTQYF.

This rearrangement joins TRBV6-1 to TRBJ2-3; 7 bases agree with TRBD2. The trim removed 10 bases at V and 1 base at J, leaving 8 bases unmatched. The CDR3 runs 14 residues. Looked up from germline, CDR1 is MNHNS and CDR2 is SASEGT. CDR3 protein: CATGGGVGTDTQYF. The CDR3 DNA follows: TGTGCCACGGGGGGTGGAGTTGGCACAGATACGCAGTATTTT.

This chain connects TRBV6-5 to TRBJ2-7, with 8 positions matching TRBD2. Germline V gene data show CDR1 as MNHEY and CDR2 as SVGAGI. V shed 2 bases and J 4 bases; nucleotides not matched to a gene: 7. The CDR3 is made up of 15 amino acids. CDR3 in DNA: TGTGCCAGCAGTTACAGACGGGAGGGCCGGTACGAGCAGTACTTC. Translating it yields CASSYRREGRYEQYF.

This chain links TRBV18 with TRBJ1-3; D ambiguous. CDR1 is KGHSH, CDR2 LQKENI, per germline. V lost 8 bases and J 2 bases, leaving 13 bases between the germline ends. The CDR3 contains 14 residues. The CDR3 DNA is TGTGCCAGCCTTCACCAACAGACTGGAAACACCATATATTTT. It yields the protein CASLHQQTGNTIYF.

V and J are TRBV28 and TRBJ1-1; 9 bases are shared with TRBD1. The trim removed 5 bases at V and 4 bases at J, leaving 11 bases unmatched. From germline, CDR1 is MDHEN and CDR2 SYDVKM. CDR3 length equals 16 residues. Written as DNA, the CDR3 is TGTGCCAGCAGTACCGGGACAGGGTCTAGTCGCACTGAAGCTTTCTTT. This codes for CASSTGTGSSRTEAFF.

This chain uses TRBV5-1 with TRBJ1-5, with 7 bases lining up with TRBD1. The CDR3 runs 15 residues. CDR1 and CDR2 from the germline V gene are SGHRS and YFSETQ. Trimming removed 3 bases from V and 4 bases from J; junction bases left unmatched: 7. This CDR3 is CASSSSGTANQPQHF. DNA for the CDR3: TGCGCCAGCAGCTCCTCCGGGACAGCAAATCAGCCCCAGCATTTT.

This clone came up a few times. The chain carries TRBV30 and TRBJ1-3; D possibly corresponds to TRBD1 (6 bases). The V end was cut by 6 bases, the J end by 2 bases, with 23 bases between. CDR1 is GTSNPN, CDR2 SVGIG, per germline (reference sequence). The CDR3 consists of 17 residues. The CDR3 here is CACHRGAGDRAGNTIYF. The CDR3 DNA sequence: TGTGCCTGTCATAGGGGGGCAGGGGATAGGGCTGGAAACACCATATATTTT.

The chain recombines TRBV9 with TRBJ2-7; either TRBD1 or TRBD2 may fit D (7 bases each). This CDR3 contains 14 residues. Trimming stripped 5 bases from V and 5 bases from J, with 17 bases between. Germline V gene data show CDR1 as SGDLS and CDR2 as YYNGEE. The CDR3 loop reads CASSQGGFSDEQYF. The DNA of the CDR3 is TGTGCCAGCAGTCAGGGGGGGTTCAGCGACGAGCAGTACTTC.

The chain carries TRBV9 and TRBJ2-3, with no clear D. Trimming shortened V by 0 bases and J by 0 bases, and 5 bases separated the two germline ends. CDR1 SGDLS and CDR2 YYNGEE come from the germline V gene. This CDR3 comprises 14 residues. The CDR3 DNA sequence: TGTGCCAGCAGCGTAGAAGGGAGCACAGATACGCAGTATTTT. This encodes CASSVEGSTDTQYF.

In DNA form, the CDR3 reads TGTGCCAGCAGCTTAAGATCGGCCGGAAACACCGGGGAGCTGTTTTTT. This encodes CASSLRSAGNTGELFF. The chain is built from TRBV7-3 and TRBJ2-2, with D unresolved. The germline V gene has CDR1 SGHTA and CDR2 FQGTGA. V was cut by 1 base and J by 2 bases, with 11 bases left in between. The CDR3 has 16 amino acids.

The chain employs TRBV6-1 and TRBJ1-5; D call uncertain. CDR1 MNHNS and CDR2 SASEGT come from the germline V gene. CDR3 size: 17 residues. Trimming took off 4 bases at V and 0 bases at J, with 16 bases between the two ends. This CDR3 is CASSALGRAYSNQPQHF. The CDR3 DNA reads TGTGCCAGCAGTGCCCTCGGGAGGGCTTATAGCAATCAGCCCCAGCATTTT.

The chain uses TRBV6-1 and TRBJ1-3; 7 bases line up with TRBD1. Unmatched junction bases numbered 3, after V lost 9 bases and J lost 4 bases. CDR3 length: 12 residues. Germline CDR1 is MNHNS and CDR2 is SASEGT. CDR3 protein: CASRDRGNTIYF. The CDR3 region has the DNA TGTGCCAGTCGGGACAGAGGAAACACCATATATTTT.

This rearrangement joins TRBV6-1 to TRBJ2-1; 9 bases line up with TRBD1. CDR1 and CDR2 from the germline V gene are MNHNS and SASEGT. CDR3 length: 15 residues. J lost 8 bases, V lost 5 bases, and 10 bases had no gene match. The CDR3 is CASSPRTGAADEQFF. The CDR3 coding sequence is TGTGCCAGCAGTCCAAGGACAGGGGCCGCGGATGAGCAGTTCTTC.